Listed here are 3 T cell receptor beta chains from one sample, sequenced in a study of T cell clonality in common variable immunodeficiency. The method was immunoSEQ multiplex PCR; TCRdb's version includes in-frame clones alone and lacks a portion of them. This set yields 45,000 to 55,000 clones and no singletons; the top ten hold 5% to 7%. Sequenced material: peripheral blood mononuclear cells. These receptors all come from a person aged 18 to 70 in good health.

This clone was seen at least ten times. The read ends 3 residues early relative to the CDR3; the germline J gene fills the gap. V gene TRBV30 combines with J gene TRBJ2-1; 9 bases are a match to TRBD1. Germline CDR1 reads GTSNPN; CDR2 reads SVGIG (reference sequence). The V segment lost 4 bases and the J segment 9 bases; nucleotides outside the gene matches: 10. The CDR3 consists of 14 residues. CDR3 DNA, as far as it was read: TGTGCCTGGAACCTGGGACAGGGTCTTACTGAG. Protein: CAWNLGQGLTE. The whole CDR3 protein is CAWNLGQGLTEQFF.

The table lists this clone with many counts. The read gets to within 3 residues of the CDR3 end, and the germline J gene fills in the rest. This chain uses TRBV10-3 with TRBJ1-1; D unclear. The CDR3 consists of 15 residues. V was pared by 7 bases and J by 0 bases, with 15 bases between. Germline V gene data show CDR1 as ENHRY and CDR2 as SYGVKD. CDR3 region: CAIKVTDEMNTEAFF. CDR3 DNA (partial): TGTGCCATCAAGGTGACTGATGAGATGAACACTGAA.

Many counts were recorded for this clone. The read ends 3 residues shy of where the CDR3 ends; the end is completed using the germline J gene. This chain joins TRBV7-2 and TRBJ1-3, with D maybe TRBD1 (6 bases). Trimming left V 1 base short and J 7 bases short, with 11 bases between. Looked up from germline, CDR1 is SGHTA and CDR2 is FQGNSA. This CDR3 spans 14 amino acids. The sequenced CDR3 bases are TGTGCCAGCAGCTTAGGACCGGGGGGCAACACC. Translation: CASSLGPGGNT. The entire CDR3 reads CASSLGPGGNTIYF.